These 20 T cell receptor beta chains were sequenced from one sample in a study of tumor and adjacent non-tumor tissue in lung cancer. A modified ARM-PCR protocol with three rounds of nested PCR amplified TCRbeta. One entry per CDR3 protein results from TCRdb running MiXCR on the multiplex PCR reads. The data show under 250,000 distinct CDR3 sequences, 70% to 75% seen once. No cell sorting was done before RNA was extracted from the tissue. Specimen: lung tumor tissue. The receptors stem from a man in his fifties or sixties with non-small cell lung cancer.

As regards this clonotype: The CDR3 does not end in the conserved phenylalanine or tryptophan, so this is likely a read error. The chain joins TRBV11-2 to TRBJ2-1; 8 nucleotides line up with TRBD2. This CDR3 contains 14 residues. The germline gives CDR1 SGHAT, CDR2 FQNNGV. The CDR3 region is CASSLAGTHNEQFL. The CDR3 DNA reads TGCGCCAGCAGCTTAGCGGGGACTCATAATGAGCAGTTCCTC.

About this clonotype: Possible read error: a much larger clone is one base away. The chain couples TRBV5-5 to TRBJ2-1, with 8 bases identical to TRBD2. Germline lookup yields CDR1 SGHKS and CDR2 YYEKEE (reference sequence). The CDR3 has 16 amino acids. The CDR3 bases are TGTGCCAGCAAACCCCCCGGGACTAGGTACGACAATGTGCAGTTCTTC. This gives the protein CASKPPGTRYDNVQFF.

Points on this clonotype: The junction departs from the called germline gene at one end, perhaps through a read error. CDR3 coding DNA: TGCGCCAGCAGCCAAGAACTAGCGGGAGTTCCAATCTCCTACGAACAGTACTTC. Protein sequence: CASSQELAGVPISYEQYF. The chain recombines TRBV4-3 with TRBJ2-7, with TRBD2 matching over 11 bases. This CDR3 contains 18 residues. The germline V gene encodes CDR1 LGHNA and CDR2 YSLEER.

The sample holds one count of this clonotype. The chain joins TRBV4-1 to TRBJ2-1, with 8 positions matching TRBD2. Germline V gene sequence: CDR1 MGHRA, CDR2 YSYEKL. The CDR3 sequence is 15 residues long. V lost 10 bases, J lost 9 bases, and 17 bases stayed unmatched. The CDR3 is CANSQGSGTHPEQFF. DNA of the CDR3: TGCGCCAACAGTCAAGGTAGCGGGACGCATCCTGAGCAGTTCTTC.

This chain links TRBV7-8 with TRBJ1-4; D gene uncertain. With 4 bases removed from V and 4 bases from J, the gap between germline ends came to 10 bases. Germline V lookup: CDR1 SGHVS, CDR2 FQNEAQ. The CDR3 has 14 amino acids. This chain's CDR3 is CASSSFGNNEKLFF. The CDR3 DNA reads as TGTGCCAGCAGCTCCTTCGGGAATAATGAAAAACTGTTTTTT.

With regard to this clonotype: One end of the junction varies from germline; a read error may be responsible. The V gene is TRBV11-3, the J gene TRBJ2-1; D uncertain. CDR1 SGHNT and CDR2 YENEEA come from the germline V gene. The CDR3 covers 13 residues. CDR3 amino acids: CASSLIEANEHFF. Here the CDR3 DNA reads TGTGCCAGTAGCTTAATCGAAGCGAATGAGCACTTCTTC. Full variable domain (missing parts from reference TRBV11-3 and TRBJ2-1): EAGVVQSPRYKIIEKKQPVAFWCNPISGHNTLYWYLQNLGQGPELLIRYENEEAVDDSQLPKDRFSAERLKGVDSTLKIQPAELGDSAVYLCASSLIEANEHFFGPGTRLTVL.

This chain connects TRBV20-1 to TRBJ2-1; D is possibly TRBD2 (6 bases). The CDR3 contains 13 residues. Trimming pared 5 bases from V and 1 base from J, leaving 9 bases between. The germline V gene has CDR1 DFQATT and CDR2 SNEGSKA (reference sequence). The CDR3 region has the DNA TGCAGTGCTCGACTAGTTTCCTACAATGAGCAGTTCTTC. It codes for CSARLVSYNEQFF.

A note on this clonotype: A much larger clone lies one base from this, so it may be a read error. The chain links TRBV14 to TRBJ2-6; D may be TRBD2 (5 bases). Germline values: CDR1 SGHDN, CDR2 FVKESK. The length of the CDR3 is 18 residues. V was shortened by 0 bases and J by 5 bases, with 17 bases between the two germline ends. CDR3 loop: CASSQEAEAPLWANVLTF. The CDR3 nucleotides read TGTGCCAGCAGCCAAGAGGCGGAGGCTCCACTCTGGGCCAACGTCCTGACTTTC.

As for this clonotype: Likely a read error: the CDR3 ends without its conserved phenylalanine or tryptophan. The DNA is omitted, as the CDR3 cannot be located on it reliably, and the CDR3 follows TCRdb's listing. The rearrangement uses TRBV4-3 and TRBJ2-6; the table's D call, TRBD2, was not checked against the DNA. The CDR3 numbers 16 amino acids, ends counted. Per germline, CDR1 LGHNA and CDR2 YSLEER. The CDR3: CASSQEEVSGANVLTL.

On this clonotype: Just one base apart from a much larger clone, this may be a read error. The chain uses TRBV5-5 and TRBJ2-1; 8 bases match TRBD2. From germline, CDR1 is SGHKS and CDR2 YYEKEE (reference sequence). The CDR3 covers 16 residues. The CDR3, as DNA: TGTACCAGCAAACCCCCCGGGACTAGGTACGACAATGAGCAGTTCTTC. Translation gives CTSKPPGTRYDNEQFF. The variable domain in full, completed from reference TRBV5-5 and TRBJ2-1, reads DAGVTQSPTHLIKTRGQQVTLRCSPISGHKSVSWYQQVLGQGPQFIFQYYEKEERGRGNFPDRFSARQFPNYSSELNVNALLLGDSALYLCTSKPPGTRYDNEQFFGPGTRLTVL.

On this clonotype itself: A much bigger clone sits one base away, suggesting this may be a read error. The rearrangement uses TRBV4-2 and TRBJ1-1; D perhaps matches TRBD1 (5 bases). The V gene lost 7 bases and the J gene lost 2 bases, with 20 bases spanning the gap. The CDR3 extends over 16 amino acids. CDR1 and CDR2 from the germline V gene are LGHNA and YNFKEQ. The CDR3 loop reads CASNSHIGQGNTEAFF. Written as DNA, the CDR3 is TGTGCCAGCAACTCACACATAGGGCAGGGCAACACTGAAGCTTTCTTT.

There are a few counts of this clonotype. It may be a read error: a sequence one base away is much more abundant. The rearrangement joins TRBV20-1 to TRBJ1-5; TRBD1 is a possible D gene (5 bases). The CDR3 consists of 14 residues. V shed 5 bases and J shed 3 bases, with 14 bases lying between them. Germline assignment: CDR1 DFQATT and CDR2 SNEGSKA (reference sequence). The CDR3 nucleotides read TGCAGTGCTTTTACGGGACGGGTCAATCAGCCCCAGCATTTT. It translates to CSAFTGRVNQPQHF.

With respect to this clonotype: One end of the junction fails to match germline, which may point to a read error. The rearrangement links TRBV5-1 to TRBJ1-2, with D hard to call. This CDR3 spans 14 amino acids. CDR1 and CDR2 from the germline V gene are SGHRS and YFSETQ. In nucleotides, the CDR3 is TGCGCCAGCGGCTTTAGGAATGCTAACTATGGCTACACCTTC. This encodes CASGFRNANYGYTF.

In regard to this clonotype: A much larger clone sits a single nucleotide away, making a read error possible. The rearrangement links TRBV4-1 to TRBJ2-2; D is possibly TRBD1 (6 bases). Germline CDR1 is MGHRA and CDR2 is YSYEKL. V was pared by 9 bases and J by 2 bases, with 16 bases between. There are 15 residues in the CDR3. The CDR3 DNA is TGCGCCAGTAGGGCTACAGGGCTTAACACCGGGGAGCTGTTTTTT. Protein sequence: CASRATGLNTGELFF.

This clonotype has more than one count but fewer than ten. V and J are TRBV20-1 and TRBJ1-5, with D possibly being TRBD1 (5 bases). Per germline, CDR1 DFQATT and CDR2 SNEGSKA (reference sequence). Deletions cut 1 base from V and 4 bases from J, with 8 bases between. This CDR3 is 13 amino acids long. CDR3 amino acids: CSARGHRNQPQHF. The CDR3 DNA follows: TGCAGTGCTAGAGGTCACAGGAATCAGCCCCAGCATTTT.

The chain recombines TRBV20-1 with TRBJ2-1; D not certain. The germline V gene encodes CDR1 DFQATT and CDR2 SNEGSKA (reference sequence). The CDR3 length is 13 residues. V was pared by 4 bases and J by 5 bases, with 12 bases between. The CDR3 sequence: CSAIAECNNEQFF. The CDR3 DNA reads TGCAGTGCTATAGCAGAGTGTAACAATGAGCAGTTCTTC.

This clonotype was counted a few times. V is TRBV7-2 and J is TRBJ2-1; 14 nucleotides align to TRBD2. Trimming at V came to 6 bases and at J to 6 bases, leaving 10 bases not matched to a gene. In germline, CDR1 is SGHTA, CDR2 FQGNSA. The CDR3 is made up of 17 amino acids. CDR3 in DNA: TGTGCCAGCAGTTCTCGACTAGCGGGAGGGCCGAGCAATGAGCAGTTCTTC. This encodes CASSSRLAGGPSNEQFF. Combining the CDR3 with reference TRBV7-2 and TRBJ2-1 gives the whole variable domain GAGVSQSPSNKVTEKGKDVELRCDPISGHTALYWYRQSLGQGLEFLIYFQGNSAPDKSGLPSDRFSAERTGGSVSTLTIQRTQQEDSAVYLCASSSRLAGGPSNEQFFGPGTRLTVL.

Comment on this clonotype: The conserved phenylalanine or tryptophan normally closing the CDR3 is absent here, so this likely arose from a read error. CDR3 sequence reads: CASIPTSGNHEQYY. The CDR3 coding sequence is TGTGCCAGCATTCCGACTAGCGGGAATCACGAGCAGTACTAC. The J gene is TRBJ2-7, the V gene TRBV6-7, with TRBD2 matching over 11 bases. TRBV6-7 has ORF status, its function being uncertain. Unmatched junction bases numbered 7, after V lost 7 bases and J lost 5 bases. The CDR3 sequence is 14 residues long.

Comment on this clonotype: No conserved phenylalanine or tryptophan ends this CDR3, so it is likely a read error. V usage is TRBV13 and J usage is TRBJ1-1; D is unresolved. Germline CDR1 PRHDT, CDR2 FYEKMQ (reference sequence). The CDR3 has 13 amino acids. CDR3: CASNLVLNIEAFL. In DNA form, the CDR3 reads TGTGCCAGCAACTTAGTCCTGAACATTGAAGCTTTCCTT.

V usage is TRBV29-1 and J usage is TRBJ1-6, with 10 bases that match TRBD1. The CDR3 spans 15 residues. V lost 7 bases and J lost 18; bases outside the gene matches: 21. Germline V CDR1 and CDR2: SQVTM, ANQGSEA. In DNA form, the CDR3 reads TGCAGCGCCAACTTTGGGACAGGGGTTCGTTCACTCCCCCACTTT. Encoded protein: CSANFGTGVRSLPHF. Complete variable domain (other parts from reference TRBV29-1 and TRBJ1-6): SAVISQKPSRDICQRGTSLTIQCQVDSQVTMMFWYRQQPGQSLTLIATANQGSEATYESGFVIDKFPISRPNLTFSTLTVSNMSPEDSSIYLCSANFGTGVRSLPHFGNGTRLTVT.